The T cell receptor beta chain described here comes from a study of blood T cell repertoires in COVID-19. The CDR3 loop spans 17 amino acids. Trimming shortened V by 1 base and J by 2 bases, and 12 bases separated the two germline ends. CDR1 is MGHRA and CDR2 is YSYEKL in the germline V gene. Profiled with immunoSEQ multiplex PCR; TCRdb holds only in-frame clones, not every one. The sample has 300,000 to 400,000 clones; roughly 87% are singletons. Sequencing was performed on PBMCs or T cells enriched from blood (not recorded which). This clonotype was sampled from a woman aged 25 to 39 who had recovered from COVID-19. The V call is TRBV4-1, the J call TRBJ1-6; perhaps TRBD1 as D (5 bases). CDR3 coding DNA: TGCGCCAGCAGCCAAGGATGGAGACAGACCTATAATTCACCCCTCCACTTT. As protein: CASSQGWRQTYNSPLHF.